The rows below give T cell receptor beta chains drawn from one sample of a study of T cells in localized non-small cell lung cancer. Assay used: immunoSEQ multiplex PCR; TCRdb lists only in-frame clones, some missing. Among roughly 38,000 clones listed, 80% to 90% were seen once. Sequenced here: peripheral blood mononuclear cells, sampled before any cancer treatment. Receptors originate from a male donor at least 60 years old with stage II lung adenocarcinoma. CDR3s include the opening cysteine and the closing phenylalanine or tryptophan. Fields, in order: J gene, V gene, CDR3 protein.

>TRBJ2-3|TRBV4-2
CASSQEKTVTDTQYF
>TRBJ1-2|TRBV2
CATTDRGSYTF
>TRBJ1-2|TRBV7-2
CASSSGLFRVPREYGYTF
>TRBJ2-7|TRBV28
CASTPGTGPPYEQYF
>TRBJ1-1|TRBV4-3
CASSQEGTIPNTEAFF
>TRBJ2-7|TRBV28
CASSRRLAGTYEQYF
>TRBJ2-7|TRBV28
CASSKPGQGYDGQYF
>TRBJ2-7|TRBV19
CASSPQGQGGIYEQYF
>TRBJ2-7|TRBV10-3
CAIGQQRSYEQYF
>TRBJ2-3|TRBV5-1
CASSFLAGGGDTQYF
>TRBJ2-3|TRBV7-2
CASSLVGTDTQYF
>TRBJ2-2|TRBV2
CASSKGYQRDREGWREWTGELFF
>TRBJ2-2|TRBV7-9
CGGGVNTGELFF
>TRBJ1-5|TRBV15
CATSNPGLPYQPQHF
>TRBJ2-1|TRBV30
CAFRAKSSYNEQFF
>TRBJ1-1|TRBV25-1
CASRLGTANTEAFF
>TRBJ1-1|TRBV18
CASSPRAGELNTEAFF
>TRBJ2-3|TRBV15
CATSRAPDTQYF
>TRBJ2-1|TRBV27
CASSVPGDNEQFF
>TRBJ1-1|TRBV6-5
CASSYQGSEAFF
>TRBJ2-7|TRBV11-2
CASSLEGSTTEQYF
>TRBJ2-7|TRBV7-2
CASSLSGAEQYF
>TRBJ2-1|TRBV5-4
CASSLAGSSYNEQFF
>TRBJ1-1|TRBV5-6
CASSRPGGLSTEAFF
>TRBJ2-1|TRBV6-5
CASSYRPNSYNEQFF
>TRBJ2-7|TRBV19
CASSIGGSYEQYF
>TRBJ1-2|TRBV11-2
CASSLALSQYGYTF
>TRBJ2-4|TRBV5-1
CASSQGPGLGNIQYF
>TRBJ2-1|TRBV5-4
CASSLGLAGTNEQFF
>TRBJ2-2|TRBV18
CASSPRTGELFF
>TRBJ1-2|TRBV27
CASSTKTGNYGYTF
>TRBJ2-3|TRBV7-2
CASSLFQADTQYF
>TRBJ1-1|TRBV5-1
CASSLAGVGTEAFF
>TRBJ1-2|TRBV7-2
CASSLGQGRYGYTF
>TRBJ1-2|TRBV28
CASSLVGGGYTF
>TRBJ2-7|TRBV5-1
CASSSRTSGGREQYF
>TRBJ2-7|TRBV5-5
CASSSRRGDSEQYF
>TRBJ1-1|TRBV2
CASNPQGGTEAFF
>TRBJ2-1|TRBV6-5
CASSSLRGGSYNEQFF
>TRBJ1-1|TRBV28
CASSFVGQGAFF
>TRBJ2-7|TRBV6-5
CASSSGLQSYEQYF
>TRBJ2-1|TRBV18
CASSPPAQTEQFF
>TRBJ1-3|TRBV28
CASSQEGNTIYF
>TRBJ2-7|TRBV6-5
CASRTGTGVYEQYF
>TRBJ1-2|TRBV16
CASSRGANYGYTF
>TRBJ2-7|TRBV13
CASSLGQGQGAGQYF
>TRBJ1-5|TRBV28
CASRTLEFYSNQPQHF
>TRBJ2-5|TRBV5-1
CASQVSSGRAGGQETQYF
>TRBJ2-4|TRBV28
CASSLGAQGGNIQYF
>TRBJ1-1|TRBV18
CATLKRGATEAFF